A selection of T cell receptor beta chains follows, all from one sample in a study of blood T cell repertoires in COVID-19. Some clones are missing from TCRdb's copy, which holds only in-frame ones; the method was immunoSEQ multiplex PCR. The table shows over 110,000 clones, with 84% occurring only once. The sample was PBMCs or T cells enriched from blood (not recorded which). The receptors come from a man aged 45-65 years in a cohort exposed to, infected with or recovered from COVID-19 (not recorded which). Both conserved end residues are trimmed from each CDR3.

v_call	j_call	cdr3_aa
TRBV29-1	TRBJ1-5	SVAGSGNQPQH
TRBV28	TRBJ2-1	ASSRGGPSYNEQF
TRBV5-4	TRBJ1-2	ASSLDTGAAYGYT
TRBV10-2	TRBJ1-6	ASSEGREGSPLH
TRBV4-3	TRBJ2-3	ASSPGQGSNYGTDTQY
TRBV7-7	TRBJ2-7	ASSAGQGGEQY
TRBV6-5	TRBJ1-3	ASSRTGPGNTIY
TRBV24-1	TRBJ2-3	ATSAAGARTSTDTQY
TRBV7-9	TRBJ2-1	ASSFAGGLLNEQF
TRBV6-4	TRBJ2-2	ASSSENTGELF
TRBV25-1	TRBJ2-7	ASSDRGLSYEQY